This T cell receptor beta chain was obtained from a study of T-cell reconstitution after alpha-beta-depleted transplantation in children. Overall study findings and caveats: Diversity of TCRbeta at day 60 was high in some patients, arising from surviving recipient T cells and thymic progenitors. There were reportedly several hundred expanded graft clones from which alpha-beta T cells came about two months after transplant.

Preparing the TCRbeta library involved the use of unique molecular identifiers. MiXCR, run by TCRdb on the PCR reads, gives a single entry per CDR3 protein. The table lists 300,000 to 350,000 distinct CDR3 sequences, around 15% of them singletons. Concerning this clonotype itself: Its antigen is unidentified.

V dropped 3 bases and J dropped 9 bases, with 15 bases sitting between them. CDR3 length: 15 amino acids. This clonotype was sampled from a male patient aged 2-9 years who had a stem cell transplant for acute lymphoblastic leukemia, so the T cells may come from the graft donor. Source: PBMCs, mostly from graft donor cells, taken 360 days after TCRalphabeta/CD19-depleted stem cell transplant. This rearrangement joins TRBV12-3 or TRBV12-4 to TRBJ1-6; possible D gene TRBD1, 5 bases. The CDR3 region has the DNA TGTGCCAGCAGTTTCAACGGCAGGGCGATTTCACCCCTCCACTTT. This gives the protein CASSFNGRAISPLHF.